Listed below are T cell receptor beta chains from one sample, sequenced in a study of blood T cell repertoires in COVID-19. Only in-frame clones appear in the TCRdb table, and some are missing; sequencing was by immunoSEQ multiplex PCR. The sample has a few hundred thousand clones; approximately 86% are singletons. The sample comprised peripheral blood. Receptors were obtained from a middle-aged man who had recovered from COVID-19. Each CDR3 is given with its conserved first and last residue. The D gene is left open where the match is weak. Size values are once, few and many counts, or a class for expanded clones, and some rows have none.

.,.,TRBJ1-5,TRBV7-2,TGTGCCAGCAGCTCGGACAGAAATCACCCCCAGCATTTT,CASSSDRNHPQHF
.,.,TRBJ2-2,TRBV19,TGTGCCAGTAGTTCTTCCGGGCGGGGCGGGGAGCTGTTTTTT,CASSSSGRGGELFF
TRBD2,.,TRBJ2-7,TRBV5-1,TGCGCCAGCAGTAGATTAGCGGGAGTCTACGAGCAGTACTTC,CASSRLAGVYEQYF
.,few,TRBJ1-5,TRBV6-5,TGTGCCAGCAGTTCCCAGATAAATCAGCCCCAGCATTTT,CASSSQINQPQHF
TRBD1,.,TRBJ1-2,TRBV14,TGTGCCAGCAGCCCCGGGGGACAGATTAACTATGGCTACACCTTC,CASSPGGQINYGYTF
.,once,TRBJ2-2,TRBV19,TGTGCCAGTAGCCAGAACACCGGGGAGCTGTTTTTT,CASSQNTGELFF
.,.,TRBJ2-3,TRBV18,TGTGCCAGCTCACCAAACAGAGGGCACCAAAGCACAGATACGCAGTATTTT,CASSPNRGHQSTDTQYF
.,.,TRBJ1-1,TRBV3-1/TRBV3-2,TGTGCCAGCAGCCATTCAGGGAAGAACACTGAAGCTTTCTTT,CASSHSGKNTEAFF
TRBD1,.,TRBJ2-4,TRBV7-2,TGTGCCAGCAGCCCGGGACAGGGGAAAAACATTCAGTACTTC,CASSPGQGKNIQYF
TRBD2,.,TRBJ2-2,TRBV7-2,TGTGCCAGCAGCGCCCGCGGGGGGGCGGGCACCGGGGAGCTGTTTTTT,CASSARGGAGTGELFF
TRBD1,.,TRBJ1-2,TRBV19,TGTGCCAGTACCAGGGGGGACTTGGGAAATTATGGCTACACCTTC,CASTRGDLGNYGYTF
.,.,TRBJ2-1,TRBV6-5,TGTGCCAGCAGAGGACAGTTCTACAATGAGCAGTTCTTC,CASRGQFYNEQFF
.,.,TRBJ2-1,TRBV5-6,TGTGCCAGCAGCCCTTTTCGGAGCGGCACCTACAATGAGCAGTTCTTC,CASSPFRSGTYNEQFF
.,.,TRBJ2-2,TRBV27,TGTGCCAGCAGTTTGGGAGCAGAGGGAGTTAGCGGGGAGCTGTTTTTT,CASSLGAEGVSGELFF
.,few,TRBJ1-1,TRBV6-5,TGTGCCAGCAGTTACTCCCTTGATCGGTCCTTAGCTTTCTTT,CASSYSLDRSLAFF
.,.,TRBJ2-7,TRBV5-1,TGCGCCAGCAGCTTAACACCCCGAGGCGAGCAGTACTTC,CASSLTPRGEQYF
TRBD1,.,TRBJ1-3,TRBV23-1,TGCGCCAGCAGTCAATCGGGGACAGGGCCCTCTGGAAACACCATATATTTT,CASSQSGTGPSGNTIYF
.,.,TRBJ1-6,TRBV11-2,TGTGCCAGCAGCTTAGGGGTTCGGGGGGTTTCACCCCTCCACTTT,CASSLGVRGVSPLHF
TRBD2,.,TRBJ2-3,TRBV7-9,TGTGCCAGCAGCCCGACCGGGACTAGCGGGAGTAATACGCAGTATTTT,CASSPTGTSGSNTQYF
TRBD1,few,TRBJ1-2,TRBV2,TGTGCCAGCAGTGAATCGGGACAGATTAACTATGGCTACACCTTC,CASSESGQINYGYTF
TRBD2,.,TRBJ2-6,TRBV4-2,TGTGCCAGCAGCCCGACTAGCCGGGCTGGGGCCAACGTCCTGACTTTC,CASSPTSRAGANVLTF
TRBD2,.,TRBJ2-3,TRBV5-4,TGTGCCATCAGCGGGGGGGCAGATACGCAGTATTTT,CAISGGADTQYF
TRBD2,.,TRBJ2-1,TRBV5-1,TGCGCCAGCAGCCTGGGGACTAGCGCCGTGGAGCAGTTCTTC,CASSLGTSAVEQFF
TRBD1,.,TRBJ1-5,TRBV2,TGTGCCAGCAGAGAGACAGGGGGCCGGAATCAGCCCCAGCATTTT,CASRETGGRNQPQHF
TRBD2,.,TRBJ2-2,TRBV29-1,TGCAGCGTGAACGTAGCGGGAGGGGCCGCCGGGGAGCTGTTTTTT,CSVNVAGGAAGELFF
.,.,TRBJ1-2,TRBV14,TGTGCCAGCAGCCAAGGCTCCGTAGCCTATGGCTACACCTTC,CASSQGSVAYGYTF
.,.,TRBJ2-3,TRBV2,TGTGCCAGCAGTGAAGCCCTCCGCCGGGGGGCTACAGATACGCAGTATTTT,CASSEALRRGATDTQYF
TRBD2,.,TRBJ2-3,TRBV3-1/TRBV3-2,TGTGCCAGCAGCCCTCCCGGGACTAGAGGGACAGATACGCAGTATTTT,CASSPPGTRGTDTQYF
TRBD2,.,TRBJ2-1,TRBV9,TGTGCCAGCAGCGTAGACTTAACTAGCGGGAGAGGCAATGAGCAGTTCTTC,CASSVDLTSGRGNEQFF
TRBD2,.,TRBJ2-1,TRBV5-1,TGCGCCAGCAGCACAGCTAGCGGGGGCTCCTACAATGAGCAGTTCTTC,CASSTASGGSYNEQFF
.,.,TRBJ2-7,TRBV7-2,TGTGCCAGCAGCCCCGGCTACGAGCAGTACTTC,CASSPGYEQYF
TRBD1,.,TRBJ2-7,TRBV3-1/TRBV3-2,TGTGCCAGCAGCCAAGATGGGGTCGGGGACAGGGGGTACGAGCAGTACTTC,CASSQDGVGDRGYEQYF
TRBD1,.,TRBJ2-7,TRBV6-2/TRBV6-3,TGTGCCAGCAGTTACGACAGGGGAAGGGCCTACGAGCAGTACTTC,CASSYDRGRAYEQYF
.,.,TRBJ2-5,TRBV5-6,TGTGCCAGCAGCCCACCGGGAATGCCAGAGACCCAGTACTTC,CASSPPGMPETQYF
.,.,TRBJ2-7,TRBV3-1/TRBV3-2,TGTGCCAGCAGCCCCCCCGGGGGAGGTCAGTACTTC,CASSPPGGGQYF